This TCR gamma chain stems from a study of human gamma delta and Vdelta1 T cells. Overall study findings and caveats: Acute myeloid leukemia was reportedly broadly targeted by polyclonal Delta One T cells.

TCRdb processed the PCR reads again with the CATT caller. Here the sample spans some 8,500 gamma-chain clones, roughly 50% being singletons. On this clone: The antigen is undetermined.

Germline CDR1 VTNTFY, CDR2 YDVSTARD (reference sequence). V lost 0 bases to trimming and J lost 5 bases; unmatched junction nucleotides: 9. The CDR3 runs 16 residues. The chain combines TRGV3 with TRGJP2. The clonotype comes from a human donor in good health. The specimen was Vdelta1 gamma-delta T cells from blood grown in culture (DOT cells). The DNA of the CDR3 is TGTGCCACCTGGGACAGGCGGGGAGGGAGTGATTGGATCAAGACGTTT. Protein product: CATWDRRGGSDWIKTF.